The 26 T cell receptor beta chains reported below all come from one sample, sequenced in a study of control samples from healthy donors and cancer patients. The repertoire was sequenced with immunoSEQ multiplex PCR; TCRdb's copy has only in-frame clones and lacks some. Of 130,000 to 150,000 clones in the sample, about 85% were seen once. The sample taken for sequencing was blood. These receptors were taken from a woman in her 30s in good health.

In its sample, this clone was seen once. V usage is TRBV29-1 and J usage is TRBJ1-1; D not certain. The CDR3 loop spans 11 amino acids. CDR1 and CDR2 (germline): SQVTM, ANQGSEA. V lost 5 bases and J lost 5, with 9 bases in between. The CDR3 DNA is TGCAGCGTTTCCATGACGACTGAAGCTTTCTTT. Amino acid sequence: CSVSMTTEAFF.

This clone has a handful of counts. J is TRBJ2-7 and V is TRBV5-1; maybe TRBD1 (6 bases). From germline, CDR1 is SGHRS and CDR2 YFSETQ. The germline V and J ends were trimmed by 5 bases and 5 bases, with 20 bases remaining between them. CDR3 length: 15 amino acids. DNA for the CDR3: TGCGCCAGCAGTTGGATTGGGGGCAGGGTGGACGAGCAGTACTTC. It specifies CASSWIGGRVDEQYF.

The J gene is TRBJ2-3, the V gene TRBV12-3 or TRBV12-4; no firm D call. The V end lost 2 bases, the J end lost 6 bases, and 3 bases lay between the germline ends. This CDR3 comprises 11 residues. CDR3 sequence reads: CASSLFDTQYF. As DNA, the CDR3 is TGTGCCAGCAGTTTATTCGATACGCAGTATTTT.

The chain carries TRBV6-5 and TRBJ1-1; no firm D call. The V and J ends lost 5 bases and 9 bases respectively, with 10 bases between them. This CDR3 spans 11 amino acids. The germline V gene encodes CDR1 MNHEY and CDR2 SVGAGI. As DNA, the CDR3 is TGTGCCAGCAGTACCGGAAGGCAAGCTTTCTTT. Protein product: CASSTGRQAFF.

CDR3 coding DNA: TGTGCCAGCCGAGGCCAAGAGACCCAGTACTTC. This encodes CASRGQETQYF. The V gene is TRBV3-1 (or the pseudogene TRBV3-2), the J gene TRBJ2-5; D not resolved. V gave up 8 bases and J gave up 1 base, with 5 bases separating them. The CDR3 has 11 residues. The germline CDR1 and CDR2 sequences are LGHDT and YNNKEL (reference sequence).

The V gene is TRBV20-1, the J gene TRBJ1-1; D not resolved. This CDR3 contains 11 residues. V dropped 7 bases and J dropped 3 bases, with 9 bases sitting between them. Germline CDR1 is DFQATT and CDR2 is SNEGSKA (reference sequence). CDR3 amino acids: CSGNFDTEAFF. The CDR3 DNA is TGCAGTGGCAACTTTGACACTGAAGCTTTCTTT.

V is TRBV19 and J is TRBJ1-6; TRBD1 agrees at 7 bases. The CDR3 runs to 14 residues. With V trimmed by 4 bases and J by 7 bases, 4 bases remained unmatched. The germline V gene has CDR1 LNHDA and CDR2 SQIVND (reference sequence). The CDR3 bases are TGTGCCAGTAGTAGCGGGACAGCGAATTCACCCCTCCACTTT. Amino acids: CASSSGTANSPLHF.

This chain uses TRBV6-5 with TRBJ1-3, with D hard to call. The CDR3 length is 13 residues. The V end was cut by 7 bases, the J end by 3 bases, with 10 bases between. From germline, CDR1 is MNHEY and CDR2 SVGAGI. CDR3 DNA: TGTGCCAGCAATCCCGGCGGTGGAAACACCATATATTTT. It encodes CASNPGGGNTIYF.

This clone has a handful of counts. The chain has TRBV3-1 (or the pseudogene TRBV3-2) and TRBJ1-2; D may be TRBD1 (5 bases). V shed 4 bases and J shed 7 bases, with 10 bases lying between them. The CDR3 covers 12 residues. Germline loops: CDR1 LGHDT, CDR2 YNNKEL (reference sequence). CDR3 coding DNA: TGTGCCAGCAGCCGGGGGGAGGGTGGCTACACCTTC. It is translated as CASSRGEGGYTF.

The chain uses TRBV10-3 and TRBJ1-2; tentatively, D is TRBD1 (5 bases). The CDR3 covers 12 residues. Trimming removed 4 bases from V and 9 bases from J, with 12 bases in between. Germline V CDR1 and CDR2: ENHRY, SYGVKD. CDR3 region: CAISAPGGSYTF. For the CDR3, the DNA is TGTGCCATCAGTGCCCCTGGGGGGAGCTACACCTTC.

In its sample, this clone was seen once. Other DNA variants within this sample encode the same CDR3. The chain recombines TRBV30 with TRBJ1-1; D is perhaps TRBD1 (6 bases). The CDR3 spans 13 residues. Per the germline V gene, CDR1 is GTSNPN and CDR2 is SVGIG (reference sequence). Between the trimmed V and J ends, which lost 1 base and 3 bases, there was a span of 9 bases. CDR3 region: CAWSAQGYTEAFF. DNA of the CDR3: TGTGCCTGGAGTGCTCAGGGGTACACTGAAGCTTTCTTT.

DNA of the CDR3: TGTGCCAGCAGCTCGGGACAAGAAAATTCACCCCTCCACTTT. Protein: CASSSGQENSPLHF. The chain is built from TRBV7-9 and TRBJ1-6; D perhaps matches TRBD1 (6 bases). The CDR3 is 14 residues long. V was cut by 4 bases and J by 7 bases, with 11 bases left in between. CDR1 and CDR2 (germline): SEHNR, FQNEAQ (reference sequence).

The chain uses TRBV2 and TRBJ2-3; D is ambiguous. Trimming took 6 bases from V and 1 from J, leaving 11 bases between them. CDR3 length equals 14 residues. Germline V lookup: CDR1 SNHLY, CDR2 FYNNEI. Written as DNA, the CDR3 is TGTGCCAGCAGCGGATCCTCGCGCACAGATACGCAGTATTTT. It translates to CASSGSSRTDTQYF.

The chain uses TRBV20-1 and TRBJ1-1, with 7 bases matching TRBD1. CDR3 length equals 10 residues. V shed 4 bases, J shed 10 bases, and the junction held 3 bases outside the gene matches. The germline gives CDR1 DFQATT, CDR2 SNEGSKA (reference sequence). The CDR3 nucleotides are TGCAGTGCTACAGGGGGGCGAGCTTTCTTT. It translates to CSATGGRAFF.

This chain joins TRBV3-1 (or the pseudogene TRBV3-2) and TRBJ2-1; 13 positions match TRBD2. Germline CDR1 reads LGHDT; CDR2 reads YNNKEL (reference sequence). V was clipped by 0 bases and J by 7 bases; unmatched bases: 6. The CDR3 runs 17 residues. CDR3 sequence reads: CASSQDPGLAGLNEQFF. The CDR3 DNA is TGTGCCAGCAGCCAAGACCCGGGACTAGCGGGATTGAATGAGCAGTTCTTC.

The V and J genes are TRBV6-5 and TRBJ2-1; the match to TRBD1 covers 7 bases. Germline CDR1 reads MNHEY; CDR2 reads SVGAGI. V dropped 5 bases and J dropped 2; count of bases not matched to a gene: 6. This CDR3 is 15 amino acids long. Written as DNA, the CDR3 is TGTGCCAGCAGTACAGGGGTCGGCGCCTACAATGAGCAGTTCTTC. It specifies CASSTGVGAYNEQFF.

The V call is TRBV30, the J call TRBJ2-2; D unresolved. This CDR3 spans 15 amino acids. V was clipped by 4 bases and J by 1 base, with 13 bases between them. Germline CDR1 reads GTSNPN; CDR2 reads SVGIG (reference sequence). In DNA form, the CDR3 reads TGTGCCTGGAACCCACTCGGGCGGAACACCGGGGAGCTGTTTTTT. Amino acids: CAWNPLGRNTGELFF.

The rearrangement joins TRBV3-1 (or the pseudogene TRBV3-2) to TRBJ2-3; maybe TRBD2 (5 bases). V lost 4 bases, J lost 1 base, and 18 bases lay in between. Germline V gene sequence: CDR1 LGHDT, CDR2 YNNKEL (reference sequence). The CDR3 sequence is 17 residues long. CDR3: CASSRSFHVGGTDTQYF. CDR3 nucleotides: TGTGCCAGCAGCCGTTCTTTCCATGTCGGGGGCACAGATACGCAGTATTTT.

The V and J genes are TRBV7-9 and TRBJ2-5; D is unclear. V lost 5 bases and J 2 bases, leaving 6 bases between the germline ends. Germline-derived CDR1 and CDR2 are SEHNR and FQNEAQ (reference sequence). CDR3 size: 12 residues. The CDR3 here is CASSQPQETQYF. DNA of the CDR3: TGTGCCAGCAGCCAACCTCAAGAGACCCAGTACTTC.

This sequence joins TRBV6-6 and TRBJ2-5; D possibly corresponds to TRBD1 (6 bases). The length of the CDR3 is 14 residues. V was clipped by 4 bases and J by 2 bases, with 11 bases between them. Germline V lookup: CDR1 MNHNY, CDR2 SVGAGI (reference sequence). As DNA, the CDR3 is TGTGCCAGCAGTTTCCCCGGGACACAAGAGACCCAGTACTTC. This sequence encodes CASSFPGTQETQYF.

The J gene is TRBJ1-3, the V gene TRBV7-9, with a tentative D call TRBD1 (6 bases). This CDR3 is built from 15 residues. The V end lost 0 bases, the J end lost 4 bases, and 10 bases lay between the germline ends. Germline V gene lookup returns CDR1 SEHNR and CDR2 FQNEAQ (reference sequence). CDR3 DNA sequence: TGTGCCAGCAGCTTAGCTCCAGGGACAGGAAACACCATATATTTT. This translates into CASSLAPGTGNTIYF.

This sequence joins TRBV7-6 and TRBJ2-3, with 12 bases fitting TRBD2. The CDR3 is 16 amino acids. Germline values: CDR1 SGHVS, CDR2 FNYEAQ. Trimming took 1 base from V and 1 from J; bases not matched to a gene: 0. The CDR3 sequence is CASSLGTSGGTDTQYF. For the CDR3, the DNA is TGTGCCAGCAGCTTAGGGACTAGCGGGGGCACAGATACGCAGTATTTT.

The CDR3, as DNA: TGTGCCAGCAGCCAAAGTTTCTCCTACGAGCAGTACTTC. This encodes CASSQSFSYEQYF. The gene calls are TRBV11-2 and TRBJ2-7; D not certain. This CDR3 comprises 13 residues. Per germline, CDR1 SGHAT and CDR2 FQNNGV. With 5 bases removed from V and 0 bases from J, the gap between germline ends came to 8 bases.

This clone has just one count. The V call is TRBV19, the J call TRBJ2-4, with 7 positions matching TRBD2. Germline lookup yields CDR1 LNHDA and CDR2 SQIVND (reference sequence). The ends lost 6 bases at V and 2 bases at J; junction bases unmatched: 1. The CDR3 has 13 residues. The CDR3 region is CASRRETKNIQYF. The CDR3 DNA reads as TGTGCCAGTAGGCGGGAGACCAAAAACATTCAGTACTTC.

CDR3 DNA sequence: TGCGCCAGCAGCTTGAGAGGGGGCACTGAAGCTTTCTTT. Protein: CASSLRGGTEAFF. The chain couples TRBV5-1 to TRBJ1-1, with D maybe TRBD1 (6 bases). CDR1 is SGHRS, CDR2 YFSETQ, per germline. The V gene lost 1 base and the J gene lost 4 bases, with 8 bases spanning the gap. CDR3 length: 13 residues.

The rearrangement joins TRBV29-1 to TRBJ1-1; tentative D call: TRBD1 (6 bases). The CDR3 loop spans 12 amino acids. V lost 2 bases and J 10 bases, leaving 14 bases between the germline ends. Per germline, CDR1 SQVTM and CDR2 ANQGSEA. CDR3: CSVEIVGGLAFF. The CDR3 DNA sequence: TGCAGCGTTGAAATCGTAGGGGGGTTAGCTTTCTTT. Based on the CDR3 plus reference TRBV29-1 and TRBJ1-1, the full variable domain is SAVISQKPSRDICQRGTSLTIQCQVDSQVTMMFWYRQQPGQSLTLIATANQGSEATYESGFVIDKFPISRPNLTFSTLTVSNMSPEDSSIYLCSVEIVGGLAFFGQGTRLTVV.